Presented here are 28 T cell receptor beta chains from one specimen sequenced in a study of Ad26.COV2.S vaccination and SARS-CoV-2 variants. The sample's treatment: over 15 received Ad26.COV2.S at low or high dose, single or two shots; about five received placebo; per-sample allocation not given. Day 63 after the first vaccine or placebo injection was the time point for sampling. Only in-frame clones appear in the TCRdb table, and some are missing; sequencing was by immunoSEQ multiplex PCR. The data hold about 350,000 clones, with approximately 86% observed a single time. The source material was peripheral blood, sampled in a trial of Ad26.COV2.S vaccine versus placebo. These receptors were taken from a person aged 18-65 years who received the Ad26.COV2.S COVID-19 vaccine or a placebo.

The CDR3 loop is CASRAGRHTGELFF. DNA for the CDR3: TGTGCCAGCAGGGCGGGACGCCACACCGGGGAGCTGTTTTTT. The chain joins TRBV28 to TRBJ2-2; D possibly corresponds to TRBD2 (6 bases). Trimming removed 6 bases at V and 3 bases at J, with 11 bases between. The CDR3 has 14 amino acids. From germline, CDR1 is MDHEN and CDR2 SYDVKM.

The rearrangement joins TRBV7-2 to TRBJ2-5; D remains unclear. This CDR3 region has 14 residues. The germline gives CDR1 SGHTA, CDR2 FQGNSA. V lost 0 bases and J lost 5, with 10 bases in between. In DNA, the CDR3 is TGTGCCAGCAGCTTAGCACAAGCTAGGGAGACCCAGTACTTC. Translating it yields CASSLAQARETQYF.

This chain connects TRBV3-1 (or the pseudogene TRBV3-2) to TRBJ1-5, with a tentative D call TRBD1 (5 bases). This CDR3 has 15 residues. Trimming took 1 base from V and 6 from J, leaving 13 bases between them. Per germline, CDR1 LGHDT and CDR2 YNNKEL (reference sequence). The CDR3 loop reads CASSQGLGAGQPQHF. CDR3 coding DNA: TGTGCCAGCAGCCAAGGGCTCGGGGCTGGTCAGCCCCAGCATTTT.

This clone has just a few counts. The CDR3 DNA sequence: TGTGCCACCAGTGATTTGGGGGACAGGGGATCCTACGAGCAGTACTTC. Translated: CATSDLGDRGSYEQYF. The rearrangement joins TRBV24-1 to TRBJ2-7; the match to TRBD1 covers 10 bases. The trim removed 0 bases at V and 1 base at J, leaving 2 bases unmatched. The CDR3 is made up of 16 amino acids. In germline, CDR1 is KGHDR, CDR2 SFDVKD.

The chain is built from TRBV7-9 and TRBJ2-7; weak D call: TRBD2 (6 bases). V lost 4 bases and J 0 bases, leaving 16 bases between the germline ends. Germline assignment: CDR1 SEHNR and CDR2 FQNEAQ (reference sequence). The CDR3 runs 16 residues. In nucleotides, the CDR3 is TGTGCCAGCAGCTGGACCTTTGGGGGAGGCTCCTACGAGCAGTACTTC. Residues: CASSWTFGGGSYEQYF.

The chain links TRBV12-5 to TRBJ2-1; TRBD2 aligns across 14 bases. Germline values: CDR1 LGHNT, CDR2 FRNRAP. The CDR3 has 18 amino acids. The ends lost 1 base at V and 9 bases at J; junction bases unmatched: 11. The CDR3 DNA follows: TGTGCTAGTGGTTTGGCCCGGACTAGCGGGAGGATTCATACTGAGCAGTTCTTC. Its translation: CASGLARTSGRIHTEQFF.

This clone has only a few counts. J is TRBJ2-3 and V is TRBV10-2; 8 bases align to TRBD2. CDR3 length: 15 residues. Germline V lookup: CDR1 WSHSY, CDR2 SAAADI. V lost 2 bases, J lost 6 bases, and 7 bases stayed unmatched. In DNA form, the CDR3 reads TGCGCCAGCAGTGAGGGATTTCCGGGGGGGGATACGCAGTATTTT. Encoded protein: CASSEGFPGGDTQYF.

CDR3 in DNA: TGTGCCAGCAGCCCGCCCACCGGGGAGCTGTTTTTT. It yields the protein CASSPPTGELFF. The chain links TRBV11-2 to TRBJ2-2; unclear D gene. Germline-derived CDR1 and CDR2 are SGHAT and FQNNGV. The CDR3 consists of 12 residues. V lost 5 bases to trimming and J lost 4 bases, with 5 bases between them.

In this sample, this clone turned up once. The genes are TRBV30 and TRBJ1-5, with 8 positions matching TRBD1. Germline-derived CDR1 and CDR2 are GTSNPN and SVGIG (reference sequence). The CDR3 has 17 residues. The V and J ends lost 4 bases and 2 bases, in that order; junction bases with no gene match: 13. CDR3 loop: CAWILSPLTGGNQPQHF. CDR3 coding DNA: TGTGCCTGGATCTTAAGCCCCCTGACAGGGGGCAATCAGCCCCAGCATTTT.

The chain couples TRBV7-2 to TRBJ2-1; D unclear. This CDR3 spans 15 amino acids. The germline gives CDR1 SGHTA, CDR2 FQGNSA. Trimming shortened V by 3 bases and J by 4 bases, and 13 bases separated the two germline ends. The CDR3 here is CASSLGGGPYNEQFF. CDR3 in DNA: TGTGCCAGCAGCTTGGGCGGCGGACCTTACAATGAGCAGTTCTTC.

The chain carries TRBV6-2 or TRBV6-3 and TRBJ1-1, with TRBD1 as a possible D gene (6 bases). The germline V and J ends were trimmed by 4 bases and 8 bases, with 8 bases remaining between them. CDR3 size: 11 residues. CDR1 and CDR2 from the germline V gene are MNHEY and SVGEGT. This chain's CDR3 is CASSSGTEAFF. The CDR3 DNA is TGTGCCAGCAGTTCCGGGACAGAAGCTTTCTTT.

This clone has a single count. The chain couples TRBV25-1 to TRBJ2-1; D is tentatively TRBD1 or TRBD2 (5 bases each). The V end was cut by 7 bases, the J end by 9 bases, with 19 bases between. The CDR3 runs 14 residues. Germline-derived CDR1 and CDR2 are MGHDK and SYGVNS. The chain's CDR3 is CASKLGIPGGEQFF. The DNA for the CDR3 is TGTGCCAGCAAATTGGGAATCCCTGGGGGTGAGCAGTTCTTC.

The chain uses TRBV27 and TRBJ2-1; 10 bases are shared with TRBD2. Germline V gene lookup returns CDR1 MNHEY and CDR2 SMNVEV (reference sequence). The trim removed 7 bases at V and 5 bases at J, leaving 5 bases unmatched. The CDR3 spans 14 residues. The CDR3 loop reads CASTQLAGNNEQFF. CDR3 DNA sequence: TGTGCCAGCACCCAACTAGCGGGGAACAATGAGCAGTTCTTC.

The genes are TRBV4-1 and TRBJ2-1; TRBD2 aligns across 11 bases. Unmatched junction bases numbered 21, after V lost 7 bases and J lost 4 bases. Germline V gives CDR1 MGHRA, CDR2 YSYEKL. The CDR3 sequence is 20 residues long. The CDR3 reads CASTPGTAAAGTSGYNEQFF. The CDR3 DNA sequence: TGCGCCAGCACTCCCGGGACAGCGGCGGCGGGGACTAGCGGTTACAATGAGCAGTTCTTC.

The gene calls are TRBV30 and TRBJ1-1, with D possibly TRBD1 on 6 matching bases. The length of the CDR3 is 13 residues. Per the germline V gene, CDR1 is GTSNPN and CDR2 is SVGIG (reference sequence). Trimming left V 8 bases short and J 1 base short, with 14 bases between. DNA of the CDR3: TGTGCCGGTCGGACAGTGACGAACACTGAAGCTTTCTTT. This codes for CAGRTVTNTEAFF.

The chain has TRBV9 and TRBJ1-2; maybe TRBD1 (5 bases). V was clipped by 3 bases and J by 14 bases, with 8 bases between them. Germline V gene data show CDR1 as SGDLS and CDR2 as YYNGEE. The CDR3 spans 9 residues. Here the CDR3 reads CASSEGHTF. The CDR3 coding sequence is TGTGCCAGCAGCGAAGGACATACCTTC. Looking up the rest from reference TRBV9 and TRBJ1-2 gives the full variable domain: DSGVTQTPKHLITATGQRVTLRCSPRSGDLSVYWYQQSLDQGLQFLIQYYNGEERAKGNILERFSAQQFPDLHSELNLSSLELGDSALYFCASSEGHTFGSGTRLTVV.

This chain joins TRBV7-2 and TRBJ1-5; the D gene is possibly TRBD1 (6 bases). Germline CDR1 reads SGHTA; CDR2 reads FQGNSA. The CDR3 sequence is 17 residues long. V was trimmed by 5 bases and J by 9 bases, leaving 26 bases between them. Written as DNA, the CDR3 is TGTGCCAGCAGCCACCGACAGGCCCCGGGGCGGTTTGCGCCCCAGCATTTT. Translation gives CASSHRQAPGRFAPQHF.

This clone came up a few times. The gene calls are TRBV7-2 and TRBJ1-1; D not resolved. The germline V gene has CDR1 SGHTA and CDR2 FQGNSA. The germline V and J ends were trimmed by 3 bases and 7 bases, with 12 bases remaining between them. This CDR3 has 13 residues. In DNA form, the CDR3 reads TGTGCCAGCAGCTTTTCCGGAAGGGTTGAAGCTTTCTTT. Its translation is CASSFSGRVEAFF.

The gene calls are TRBV28 and TRBJ1-2, with unresolved D. CDR3 length: 13 residues. The germline V gene encodes CDR1 MDHEN and CDR2 SYDVKM. V lost 2 bases to trimming and J lost 8 bases, with 12 bases between them. The CDR3 spells CASSLRAWEGYTF. The CDR3 region has the DNA TGTGCCAGCAGTTTACGGGCCTGGGAGGGCTACACCTTC.

In this sample, this clone turned up once. The chain carries TRBV3-1 (or the pseudogene TRBV3-2) and TRBJ1-1, with D possibly being TRBD1 (5 bases). CDR3 length equals 14 residues. Looked up from germline, CDR1 is LGHDT and CDR2 is YNNKEL (reference sequence). The V and J ends lost 0 bases and 4 bases respectively, with 9 bases between them. The CDR3 loop is CASSQDERGTEAFF. CDR3 coding DNA: TGTGCCAGCAGCCAAGACGAGAGGGGCACTGAAGCTTTCTTT.

V and J are TRBV20-1 and TRBJ1-2; weak D call: TRBD1 (6 bases). Trimming removed 3 bases at V and 4 bases at J, with 12 bases between. There are 13 residues in the CDR3. The germline gives CDR1 DFQATT, CDR2 SNEGSKA (reference sequence). The DNA for the CDR3 is TGCAGTGCTAGTAGACAGGACATCTATGGCTACACCTTC. Encoded protein: CSASRQDIYGYTF.

The V gene is TRBV28, the J gene TRBJ2-5; D gene ambiguous. CDR3 length: 15 residues. Germline CDR1 reads MDHEN; CDR2 reads SYDVKM. V lost 3 bases and J lost 4, with 15 bases in between. For the CDR3, the DNA is TGTGCCAGCAGTTTGGTAGGGCAGCTGGGAGAGACCCAGTACTTC. As protein: CASSLVGQLGETQYF.

The chain uses TRBV27 and TRBJ1-4; D possibly corresponds to TRBD1 (5 bases). V dropped 4 bases and J dropped 1 base, with 7 bases sitting between them. CDR1 is MNHEY and CDR2 is SMNVEV in the germline V gene (reference sequence). The CDR3 sequence is 14 residues long. The CDR3 spells CASSSTVTNEKLFF. In DNA form, the CDR3 reads TGTGCCAGCAGTTCGACAGTAACTAATGAAAAACTGTTTTTT.

On this clone itself: Other DNA sequences in the sample encode the same CDR3. V usage is TRBV30 and J usage is TRBJ1-1, with D hard to call. CDR1 GTSNPN and CDR2 SVGIG come from the germline V gene (reference sequence). The V end was cut by 0 bases, the J end by 1 base, with 6 bases between. This CDR3 spans 13 amino acids. The CDR3 is CAWSVLANTEAFF. The CDR3 DNA follows: TGTGCCTGGAGTGTACTTGCGAACACTGAAGCTTTCTTT.

This clone was counted a single time. V is TRBV2 and J is TRBJ2-1, with D maybe TRBD1 (6 bases). In germline, CDR1 is SNHLY, CDR2 FYNNEI. There are 13 residues in the CDR3. V was pared by 6 bases and J by 12 bases, with 18 bases between. CDR3 bases: TGTGCCAGCAGCGATACAGGACAGACCGGGCAGTTCTTC. It is translated as CASSDTGQTGQFF.

The J gene is TRBJ2-4, the V gene TRBV3-1 (or the pseudogene TRBV3-2), with D possibly matching TRBD2 (7 bases). Trimming pared 3 bases from V and 2 bases from J, leaving 20 bases between. CDR1 and CDR2 from the germline V gene are LGHDT and YNNKEL (reference sequence). This CDR3 comprises 18 residues. The CDR3 DNA is TGTGCCAGCAGCCAGCCCAGGAGGGGGGGAGGAACCAAAAACATTCAGTACTTC. Translated, it gives CASSQPRRGGGTKNIQYF.

The genes are TRBV10-2 and TRBJ2-7; D gene unclear. The CDR3 runs 12 residues. Germline CDR1 is WSHSY and CDR2 is SAAADI. V was clipped by 4 bases and J by 1 base, with 5 bases between them. CDR3 residues: CASSASSYEQYF. The CDR3 nucleotides are TGCGCCAGCAGTGCTAGTTCCTACGAGCAGTACTTC.

The chain uses TRBV6-5 and TRBJ2-7, with D perhaps TRBD1 or TRBD2 (5 bases each). Germline CDR1 is MNHEY and CDR2 is SVGAGI. The CDR3 length is 15 residues. V was shortened by 6 bases and J by 2 bases, with 17 bases between the two germline ends. The CDR3 here is CASSPGALSTYEQYF. CDR3 in DNA: TGTGCCAGCAGCCCCGGGGCGCTTTCGACCTACGAGCAGTACTTC.